Listed below are T cell receptor beta chains from one sample, sequenced in a study of cytomegalovirus exposure and HLA in healthy donors. Some clones are missing from TCRdb's copy, which holds only in-frame ones; the method was immunoSEQ multiplex PCR. The sample comprises over 45,000 clones, about 92% of which are singletons, and approximately 6.3% rests with the top ten. The sequencing input was PBMCs. The source is a woman aged 18-29 years in good health and CMV-seronegative. The CDR3 runs from the conserved cysteine through the conserved F or W. Fields, in order: J gene, clone size, V gene, D gene, CDR3 DNA, CDR3 protein. D genes are given only for firm matches. Only some rows state a clone size, as once, few, many or a class for expanded clones.

J gene: TRBJ1-2; clone size: -; V gene: TRBV7-9; D gene: -; CDR3 DNA: TGTGCCAGCAGCTTAAAAGCCCTACTGGAGGGCTACACCTTC; CDR3 protein: CASSLKALLEGYTF
J gene: TRBJ2-1; clone size: -; V gene: TRBV4-3; D gene: -; CDR3 DNA: TGCGCCAGCAGCCAAGGGCTACTTTCAGGATCCTACAATGAGCAGTTCTTC; CDR3 protein: CASSQGLLSGSYNEQFF
J gene: TRBJ2-6; clone size: -; V gene: TRBV5-1; D gene: -; CDR3 DNA: TGCGCCAGCGTGGGGAGCGTCTTTGGGGCCAACGTCCTGACTTTC; CDR3 protein: CASVGSVFGANVLTF
J gene: TRBJ2-5; clone size: -; V gene: TRBV7-9; D gene: -; CDR3 DNA: TGTGCCAGCAGCTCCTGGACAGGCGGGGTAGAGACCCAGTACTTC; CDR3 protein: CASSSWTGGVETQYF
J gene: TRBJ1-1; clone size: -; V gene: TRBV7-9; D gene: -; CDR3 DNA: TGTGCCAGCAGCTTAGATCTGTCGGGGGTGAACACTGAAGCTTTCTTT; CDR3 protein: CASSLDLSGVNTEAFF
J gene: TRBJ1-2; clone size: -; V gene: TRBV6-4; D gene: TRBD1; CDR3 DNA: TGTGCCAGCAGTGAAGGTCAGGGGGCGCCTGGCTACACCTTC; CDR3 protein: CASSEGQGAPGYTF
J gene: TRBJ1-5; clone size: -; V gene: TRBV5-8; D gene: -; CDR3 DNA: TGTGCCAGCAGCTTGACAGAAGATACCAATCAGCCCCAGCATTTT; CDR3 protein: CASSLTEDTNQPQHF
J gene: TRBJ1-2; clone size: -; V gene: TRBV4-3; D gene: -; CDR3 DNA: TGCGCCAGCAGCCAAGATAGTTGGCAGGTACATGGCTACACCTTC; CDR3 protein: CASSQDSWQVHGYTF
J gene: TRBJ1-5; clone size: once; V gene: TRBV18; D gene: TRBD1; CDR3 DNA: TGTGCCAGCTCATTTTCCTCACCCTACGAACGGAGACAGGGCCCTCAGCCCCAGCATTTT; CDR3 protein: CASSFSSPYERRQGPQPQHF
J gene: TRBJ1-1; clone size: -; V gene: TRBV5-1; D gene: TRBD1; CDR3 DNA: TGCGCCAGCAGCTGGACCGGACAGGGCGAAACTGAAGCTTTCTTT; CDR3 protein: CASSWTGQGETEAFF
J gene: TRBJ1-1; clone size: -; V gene: TRBV5-4; D gene: TRBD1; CDR3 DNA: TGTGCCAGCAGCTACCGGGACAGGGGGCCTGAAGCTTTCTTT; CDR3 protein: CASSYRDRGPEAFF
J gene: TRBJ2-3; clone size: -; V gene: TRBV30; D gene: -; CDR3 DNA: TGTGCCTGGAGTTCCTCAGGGCCAGATACGCAGTATTTT; CDR3 protein: CAWSSSGPDTQYF
J gene: TRBJ1-5; clone size: -; V gene: TRBV6-1; D gene: -; CDR3 DNA: TGTGCCAGCAGTGAACGGTCCAATCAGCCCCAGCATTTT; CDR3 protein: CASSERSNQPQHF
J gene: TRBJ2-1; clone size: -; V gene: TRBV25-1; D gene: -; CDR3 DNA: TGTGCCAGCAGTGAATGGGCGTATGAGCAGTTCTTC; CDR3 protein: CASSEWAYEQFF
J gene: TRBJ2-1; clone size: -; V gene: TRBV5-6; D gene: -; CDR3 DNA: TGTGCCAGCAGCTTACTGGACTCAAAGGGGTTCTTC; CDR3 protein: CASSLLDSKGFF
J gene: TRBJ1-1; clone size: -; V gene: TRBV29-1; D gene: TRBD1; CDR3 DNA: TGCAGCGTTGTTACAGGGGGCACTGAAGCTTTCTTT; CDR3 protein: CSVVTGGTEAFF
J gene: TRBJ1-3; clone size: -; V gene: TRBV20-1; D gene: -; CDR3 DNA: TGCAGTGCTCCGACCGGGTGGGCCATATATTTT; CDR3 protein: CSAPTGWAIYF
J gene: TRBJ1-1; clone size: -; V gene: TRBV28; D gene: -; CDR3 DNA: TGTGCCAGCAGTTTAATTACTCATTCTGAAGCTTTCTTT; CDR3 protein: CASSLITHSEAFF
J gene: TRBJ1-5; clone size: -; V gene: TRBV6-6; D gene: TRBD1; CDR3 DNA: TGTGCCAGCAGTCAGGACAGGGGCGATCAGCCCCAGCATTTT; CDR3 protein: CASSQDRGDQPQHF
J gene: TRBJ1-1; clone size: -; V gene: TRBV7-2; D gene: -; CDR3 DNA: TGTGCCAGCAGCTTAGGTGGAGCAGGGACAACTGAAGCTTTCTTT; CDR3 protein: CASSLGGAGTTEAFF
J gene: TRBJ2-1; clone size: -; V gene: TRBV6-5; D gene: TRBD2; CDR3 DNA: TGTGCCAGCAGAACTAGCGGGAGGGCATACAATGAGCAGTTCTTC; CDR3 protein: CASRTSGRAYNEQFF
J gene: TRBJ2-2; clone size: -; V gene: TRBV7-6; D gene: -; CDR3 DNA: TGTGCCAGCAGCGGACAAACCGGGGAGCTGTTTTTT; CDR3 protein: CASSGQTGELFF
J gene: TRBJ2-1; clone size: -; V gene: TRBV29-1; D gene: TRBD2; CDR3 DNA: TGCAGCGTTGAAGCGGGGAGGGGTAATGAGCAGTTCTTC; CDR3 protein: CSVEAGRGNEQFF
J gene: TRBJ2-1; clone size: -; V gene: TRBV6-4; D gene: -; CDR3 DNA: TGTGCCAGCAGTGACTCGAATGGAGGCGAGCAGTTCTTC; CDR3 protein: CASSDSNGGEQFF
J gene: TRBJ1-5; clone size: -; V gene: TRBV19; D gene: -; CDR3 DNA: TGTGCCAGTAGTATTACTCAGGGCGGACAATATCAGCCCCAGCATTTT; CDR3 protein: CASSITQGGQYQPQHF
J gene: TRBJ1-1; clone size: -; V gene: TRBV7-9; D gene: -; CDR3 DNA: TGTGCCAGCAGCCTAAGCAGGGATACTGAAGCTTTCTTT; CDR3 protein: CASSLSRDTEAFF
J gene: TRBJ2-3; clone size: -; V gene: TRBV29-1; D gene: TRBD2; CDR3 DNA: TGCAGCGTTGTGAGGCTAGCGGAAGTCACAGATACGCAGTATTTT; CDR3 protein: CSVVRLAEVTDTQYF
J gene: TRBJ2-2; clone size: -; V gene: TRBV6-1; D gene: -; CDR3 DNA: TGTGCCAGCAAGGAGACAGGTACCGGGGAGCTGTTTTTT; CDR3 protein: CASKETGTGELFF
J gene: TRBJ1-1; clone size: -; V gene: TRBV5-4; D gene: -; CDR3 DNA: TGTGCCAGCAGCTTGGACCCGCGGGGGCAGGTGTATACTGAAGCTTTCTTT; CDR3 protein: CASSLDPRGQVYTEAFF
J gene: TRBJ1-4; clone size: -; V gene: TRBV11-2; D gene: -; CDR3 DNA: TGTGCCAGCAGCTTAGACCTGAGGGTAGGAAAACTGTTTTTT; CDR3 protein: CASSLDLRVGKLFF
J gene: TRBJ1-5; clone size: -; V gene: TRBV13; D gene: -; CDR3 DNA: TGTGCCAGCAGCCCTTCAGGGAATGGCAATCAGCCCCAGCATTTT; CDR3 protein: CASSPSGNGNQPQHF
J gene: TRBJ1-6; clone size: -; V gene: TRBV7-3; D gene: -; CDR3 DNA: TGTGCCAGCAGCTTAGGCTCAGGGGATTCACCCCTCCACTTT; CDR3 protein: CASSLGSGDSPLHF
J gene: TRBJ2-1; clone size: -; V gene: TRBV5-6; D gene: TRBD1; CDR3 DNA: TGTGCCAGCACCTTCGGGACAGCCCTGAATGAGCAGTTCTTC; CDR3 protein: CASTFGTALNEQFF
J gene: TRBJ1-1; clone size: -; V gene: TRBV27; D gene: -; CDR3 DNA: TGTGCCAGCAGTTTATCGGAACAGGGCTACACTGAAGCTTTCTTT; CDR3 protein: CASSLSEQGYTEAFF
J gene: TRBJ2-5; clone size: once; V gene: TRBV6-5; D gene: -; CDR3 DNA: TGTGCCAGCAGTTCGGAGACCCAGTACTTC; CDR3 protein: CASSSETQYF
J gene: TRBJ2-2; clone size: -; V gene: TRBV2; D gene: -; CDR3 DNA: TGTGCCAGCGCCGAAAGACAGTCCGGGGAGCTGTTTTTT; CDR3 protein: CASAERQSGELFF
J gene: TRBJ1-2; clone size: -; V gene: TRBV6-5; D gene: -; CDR3 DNA: TGTGCCAGCAGTTTTAGAGGCGTCGGTGGCTACACCTTC; CDR3 protein: CASSFRGVGGYTF
J gene: TRBJ1-2; clone size: -; V gene: TRBV6-5; D gene: -; CDR3 DNA: TGTGCCAGCAGGGACGCTCAGGGGCGCTATGGCTACACCTTC; CDR3 protein: CASRDAQGRYGYTF
J gene: TRBJ2-3; clone size: -; V gene: TRBV7-9; D gene: TRBD2; CDR3 DNA: TGTGCCAGCAGCCCCCCTTGGGCGGGAGCCCTCACAGATACGCAGTATTTT; CDR3 protein: CASSPPWAGALTDTQYF
J gene: TRBJ2-5; clone size: -; V gene: TRBV19; D gene: -; CDR3 DNA: TGTGCCAGTAGAGACGGGACAGCCGGAGGGGAGACCCAGTACTTC; CDR3 protein: CASRDGTAGGETQYF
J gene: TRBJ1-2; clone size: -; V gene: TRBV9; D gene: TRBD1; CDR3 DNA: TGTGCCAGCAGCGTAGAGGCAGGGGGCGTCGGAGGCTACACCTTC; CDR3 protein: CASSVEAGGVGGYTF
J gene: TRBJ2-5; clone size: -; V gene: TRBV27; D gene: TRBD2; CDR3 DNA: TGTGCCAGCAGTTTAGCGGGAGCTGGGGAGACCCAGTACTTC; CDR3 protein: CASSLAGAGETQYF
J gene: TRBJ1-1; clone size: once; V gene: TRBV5-1; D gene: -; CDR3 DNA: TGCGCCAGCAGCCAGGTGAACACTGAAGCTTTCTTT; CDR3 protein: CASSQVNTEAFF
J gene: TRBJ2-3; clone size: -; V gene: TRBV11-2; D gene: TRBD1; CDR3 DNA: TGTGCCAGCCTAATGGACAGGGCTTTAATGGATACGCAGTATTTT; CDR3 protein: CASLMDRALMDTQYF
J gene: TRBJ1-1; clone size: -; V gene: TRBV5-6; D gene: -; CDR3 DNA: TGTGCCAGCAGCTTGGCCGATTGGGCAGGGACTGAAGCTTTCTTT; CDR3 protein: CASSLADWAGTEAFF
J gene: TRBJ2-1; clone size: -; V gene: TRBV20-1; D gene: -; CDR3 DNA: TGCAGTGCCCAGGTTTACAATGAGCAGTTCTTC; CDR3 protein: CSAQVYNEQFF
J gene: TRBJ2-7; clone size: -; V gene: TRBV2; D gene: -; CDR3 DNA: TGTGCCAGCAGTGACGGGTCTAGCCGTCCGTACTTC; CDR3 protein: CASSDGSSRPYF
J gene: TRBJ1-2; clone size: few; V gene: TRBV5-1; D gene: TRBD1; CDR3 DNA: TGCGCCAGCAGCTTGGTCCCAGGGGGCGACTATGGCTACACCTTC; CDR3 protein: CASSLVPGGDYGYTF